This TCR beta chain was documented in a study of cytomegalovirus exposure and HLA in healthy donors (dated by TCRdb to 2017 to 2019). About the study as a whole: An earlier analysis of about 560 of the donors reported 276 Gb of sequence data and 117 million unique TCR beta sequences obtained from about 200 million T cells. An early release covering about 600 HLA-typed donors comprised roughly 300 gigabases of sequencing data and about 90 million unique TCR sequences. Of the roughly 430 genotyped donors, about 80% fell in the genetic ancestry cluster associated with self-reported Caucasian donors. The aim of the study was to test whether cataloging public T cell receptors could identify signatures of past pathogen exposure. The study profiled the T cell repertoires of under 850 subjects by immunosequencing and related them to cytomegalovirus serostatus. Along with the approximately 600-subject first cohort, a separate validation cohort of approximately 110 different subjects was used. High-throughput TCR immunosequencing, statistical association of individual TCRs with disease status, and machine learning were combined to predict cytomegalovirus infection status. To study patterns of TCR occurrence, a later analysis re-analyzed previously published TCR beta repertoires from several hundred donors and added high-resolution HLA genotyping. Rather than drawing on any new phenotypic data, the later analysis identified candidate immune exposures from TCR beta sequences and the way those sequences occurred across donors. In an earlier analysis of 587 of the donors, high-throughput TCR beta sequencing was used to judge whether each TCR beta V gene segment behaved as functional or pseudogenic. Alongside the repertoire data, information on donor age, sex, ethnicity and CMV serostatus was compiled. Genome-wide SNP genotypes for about three fifths of the roughly 670 donors were used in a later genetic analysis, which treated that subset as a discovery cohort. Every repertoire in the discovery cohort had been generated on one and the same sequencing platform. Both class I and class II loci were covered by HLA typing, at four-digit resolution. The number of typed donors differed by locus: roughly 629-630 for A, B, C, DRB1 and DQB1; approximately 530 for DQA1; approximately 600 for DPA1; and some 450 for DPB1. Several DR-DQ haplotypes were handled as single units for association and clustering because linkage in the cohort was strong. Across around 400 genotyped donors of the cohort, an average of roughly 200,000 unique TCR beta nucleotide sequences per donor were sequenced, and roughly 20% of those sequences were non-productive.

The method behind the library was the immunoSEQ multiplex PCR assay. A mixture of 60 forward primers for TCR Vbeta segments and 13 reverse primers for TCR Jbeta segments was used in the multiplex PCR. Amplification of the CDR3 region of rearranged TCR beta genes was performed with a multiplex PCR assay on genomic DNA. On the Illumina HiSeq System, the amplified TCR beta libraries were sequenced as 87-base-pair reads. In the paper's pipeline: A later analysis counted some 80 million unique TCR beta chains across the 600 to 850 repertoires, and some 11 million of these chains were shared by at least two donors. Raw reads were error-corrected and collapsed into unique sequences by a nearest-neighbor algorithm in which closely related sequences were merged to remove PCR and sequencing errors. CDR3 sequences were aligned to IMGT reference sequences to assign V, D and J gene segments. For a sequence to be retained, at least a six-nucleotide match to both a V gene segment and a J gene segment was required. A rearrangement was called productive if the CDR3 had no stop codons and remained in frame with V and J, and every other rearrangement was called non-productive. Following IMGT convention, CDR3 was defined as the stretch from the second conserved V-encoded cysteine to the conserved J-encoded phenylalanine. Sequences without an unambiguous match to a single V gene segment were excluded from the earlier analysis of almost 600 of the donors. An earlier analysis of a few hundred of the donors classified V segments as functional when productive rearrangements were above 56.7% and as segregating when the standard deviation between donors was above 5%. A statistical classification framework was built for diagnosing cytomegalovirus status from the catalog of TCR beta chain sequences. A later analysis assigned V and J genes by comparing TCR nucleotide sequences with IMGT/GENE-DB human TR gene sequences. The TCRdist pipeline was used in a later analysis to assign CDR3 sequences and most-parsimonious VDJ recombination scenarios. In a later analysis, each TCR beta chain was defined by its CDR3 amino acid sequence together with its V-gene family, and reads without a unique V-gene family were excluded. In a later analysis, around 600 highly shared, low-generation-probability nucleotide sequences were removed to address suspected cross-contamination and a sequencing artifact. For each public chain, a later analysis derived a clonal expansion index from normalized ranks of inferred template counts within each repertoire. In a later analysis, generation probabilities were computed with a VDJ recombination model fitted to out-of-frame rearrangements, and the resulting probabilities were checked against IGoR. In a later analysis, TCR-TCR, TCR-HLA and TCR-CMV co-occurrence was scored with hypergeometric tests, and a repertoire-size bias correction was applied to TCR pairs. To estimate false discovery rates, a later analysis permuted the HLA or CMV assignments 20 times. In a later analysis, co-occurring TCRs were grouped using DBSCAN, and TCRdist sequence similarity was added for clustering within HLA-allele-positive subsets. Repertoires with fewer than 30,000 or more than 120,000 public chains were left out of co-occurrence clustering, as were about 5 repertoires with anomalous nucleotide sharing. TCRdb provides this immuneACCESS table in a form limited to in-frame rearrangements. Some clones are lacking; in checked studies, under half of them reflect an unresolved V gene, and why the rest are absent is not known. From that table come the V and J calls and clone size; the DNA was used to work out D and trimming. Present in this sample are roughly 120,000 clones, 9% to 10% of which were seen just once. The ten top clones hold over 2.5% of the sample.

The research as a whole found: According to a later genetic analysis, donors in an Asian-associated ancestry cluster had fewer N-insertions in productive TCRs than the approximately 710-donor mean. Most TCR sequences were seen in very few donors, while some public TCRs were found in many individuals. In a later analysis, HLA-associated TCR beta chains were found to be more clonally expanded and to have lower generation probabilities than equally common non-associated chains. Strong co-occurrence of HLA alleles, especially DR and DQ, made assigning TCR associations to individual alleles difficult. According to a later analysis, parvovirus B19, influenza, CMV and Epstein-Barr virus appeared linked to several top co-occurrence clusters. In a later analysis, more than 15,000 TCR beta sequences were associated with specific HLA alleles at a false discovery rate of 0.05. The classifier was reported to diagnose cytomegalovirus status with high specificity and sensitivity in both the original cohort and the validation cohort. In a later analysis, the rate of TCR association differed among HLA loci, with DRB1 alleles having the most associated TCRs and HLA-C alleles having the fewest. In an earlier analysis of some 640 of the donors, most TCR beta V segments were observed in productive rearrangements about 87% or about 30% of the time, broadly matching IMGT annotations. The 87-base-pair reads could not distinguish some IMGT-functional V segments, including TRBV6-2 and TRBV6-3, so those segments were excluded. Linkage disequilibrium might explain the correlated functional status among segregating V segments, but an unknown experimental factor could not be excluded. The cohort was sequenced for TCR beta chains only, and without alpha or paired-chain data the features that could be detected were limited. The only immune exposure information available for the cohort was CMV serostatus. In a later genetic analysis, a missense DCLRE1C variant was associated with V-gene and J-gene trimming of TCR beta chains, and the association was replicated in an independent cohort. Sequencing depth was assumed to be roughly uniform across donors in the presence/absence analyses, though that assumption may not hold. In a later analysis, most CMV-associated TCR beta chains were found to appear HLA-restricted, with HLA associations seemingly driven largely by CMV exposure. A group of highly shared sequence variants was considered likely to be a technical artifact of the sequencing pipeline. In the study, 150 to 200 TCR beta chains were listed as associated with cytomegalovirus. A further reported finding was that TCR beta sequences accurately predicted the HLA-A and HLA-B alleles for most subjects in the first cohort. A few of the identified cytomegalovirus-associated TCR beta chains were confirmed in vitro to be specific for cytomegalovirus antigens. Because counts were too low, about 17 rarely observed V segments, including chromosome 9 orphons, were excluded from the earlier analysis of under 650 of the donors. The authors suggested that the approach could potentially be generalized to other disease states and immunological phenotypes. Because HLA typing was unavailable for some donors at each locus, only the typed subset was used in association tests.

This clone was seen only a few times. The antigen it binds to is not known. It has no much larger one-base neighbor in the sample; base qualities were not kept. In total, 600 or so healthy bone marrow donors made up the cohort. At the time of sampling, every cohort member was nominally healthy, though immune exposures that went unrecorded were likely present. The donor tested CMV seronegative, placing the donor among the roughly 400 seronegative members of the cohort. Every donor gave a peripheral blood sample, and the peripheral blood mononuclear cells from that sample were used for TCR beta sequencing. Genomic DNA extraction from the blood cell samples was performed with the Qiagen DNeasy Blood Extraction Kit. Based on the germline V gene, the CDR1 and CDR2 sequences are ENHRY and SYGVKD. Trimming at the junction amounts to 3 bases on V and 9 bases on J, and the germline ends lie 13 bases apart. The cysteine opens and the phenylalanine closes a CDR3 of 13 amino acids. Only CDR3 DNA is held: 39 bases, read in frame from base 1.

What was sequenced was PBMCs. The chain is made from TRBV10-3 and TRBJ2-3; the D segment could be TRBD2, given 6 matching bases. The sequence came from a man aged 30 to 39 in good health and CMV-seronegative. At the DNA level, the sequence is TGTGCCATCAGTGACCCTGGGGGGAGGACGCAGTATTTT. It encodes CAISDPGGRTQYF.